These 26 T cell receptor beta chains share one sample of origin, sequenced in a study of T-cell memory formation after mild COVID-19. TCRdb passed the 5' RACE reads through MiXCR, listing each CDR3 protein once. The table lists 200,000 to 300,000 distinct CDR3 sequences, roughly 17% of them singletons. Sequencing input: PBMCs or a T cell subset sorted from them (not recorded which). Receptors were obtained from a man younger than 35 who had mild COVID-19 (a few samples of this study predate the infection). Cell type and time point are not known.

The chain joins TRBV6-2 or TRBV6-3 to TRBJ2-5, with TRBD2 identical over 13 bases. This CDR3 has 20 residues. J lost 4 bases, V lost 6 bases, and 20 bases had no gene match. In germline, CDR1 is MNHEY, CDR2 SVGEGT. The CDR3, as DNA: TGTGCCAGCAGGCGCCAACTAGCGGGGGGGCGAGTCGAGAGGACAGAGACCCAGTACTTC. Its protein is CASRRQLAGGRVERTETQYF.

This clonotype was picked up a small number of times. The chain has TRBV7-9 and TRBJ2-5; 7 bases line up with TRBD1. CDR1 SEHNR and CDR2 FQNEAQ come from the germline V gene (reference sequence). The CDR3 loop spans 15 amino acids. The junction had 9 bases not matched to a gene; V was cut back by 5 bases and J by 3 bases. The CDR3 bases are TGTGCCAGCAGCCCCCCCGGGACAGTAAAAGAGACCCAGTACTTC. Translating gives CASSPPGTVKETQYF.

This rearrangement joins TRBV12-3 or TRBV12-4 to TRBJ2-7; D gene uncertain. This CDR3 comprises 14 residues. V was shortened by 5 bases and J by 0 bases, with 11 bases between the two germline ends. The CDR3 DNA reads as TGTGCCAGCAGTCCCGGACGTTCCTCCTACGAGCAGTACTTC. Amino acid sequence: CASSPGRSSYEQYF.

This clonotype appeared many times. This chain links TRBV11-2 with TRBJ1-5, with 9 bases matching TRBD1. V trimming: 3 bases; J trimming: 7 bases; junction bases outside the gene matches: 4. CDR1 and CDR2 (germline): SGHAT, FQNNGV. The CDR3 is made up of 14 amino acids. CDR3 coding DNA: TGTGCCAGCAGCTTGGACAGGGGAGGACAGCCCCAGCATTTT. Its translation: CASSLDRGGQPQHF.

Only a few counts were recorded for this clonotype. The V gene is TRBV13, the J gene TRBJ2-6; D is unclear. CDR3 length: 15 amino acids. V dropped 5 bases and J dropped 0 bases, with 8 bases sitting between them. Germline CDR1 reads PRHDT; CDR2 reads FYEKMQ (reference sequence). CDR3: CASSPADSGANVLTF. The CDR3, as DNA: TGTGCCAGCAGCCCCGCGGACTCTGGGGCCAACGTCCTGACTTTC. The entire variable domain, with the rest obtained from reference TRBV13 and TRBJ2-6, is as follows: AAGVIQSPRHLIKEKRETATLKCYPIPRHDTVYWYQQGPGQDPQFLISFYEKMQSDKGSIPDRFSAQQFSDYHSELNMSSLELGDSALYFCASSPADSGANVLTFGAGSRLTVL.

This clonotype came up a few times. The chain is built from TRBV5-1 and TRBJ1-1, with D perhaps TRBD1 (5 bases). V shed 4 bases and J shed 1 base, with 11 bases lying between them. CDR1 is SGHRS, CDR2 YFSETQ, per germline. The CDR3 runs 14 residues. CDR3 nucleotide sequence: TGCGCCAGCAGCCCGGATACAGGGAACACTGAAGCTTTCTTT. It yields the protein CASSPDTGNTEAFF.

This clonotype was counted many times. The chain joins TRBV7-2 to TRBJ2-4, with TRBD2 matching 12 bases. There are 18 residues in the CDR3. Germline loops: CDR1 SGHTA, CDR2 FQGNSA. Losses at the gene ends were 4 bases for V and 1 base for J; bases not matched to a gene: 8. CDR3 coding DNA: TGTGCCAGCAGCTACGGACTAGCGGGAACACAGGCCAAAAACATTCAGTACTTC. Its translation is CASSYGLAGTQAKNIQYF.

The gene calls are TRBV6-1 and TRBJ1-5, with D possibly matching TRBD1 (6 bases). CDR3 length: 13 amino acids. CDR1 is MNHNS and CDR2 is SASEGT in the germline V gene. V dropped 6 bases and J dropped 6 bases, with 12 bases sitting between them. CDR3 DNA sequence: TGTGCCAGCAGGGTCAGGGGAGGTCAGCCCCAGCATTTT. Amino acids: CASRVRGGQPQHF.

At least ten counts were recorded for this clonotype. V gene TRBV2 combines with J gene TRBJ2-3; D may be TRBD1 (5 bases). The germline V gene encodes CDR1 SNHLY and CDR2 FYNNEI. V lost 4 bases and J 2 bases, leaving 10 bases between the germline ends. CDR3 length: 14 residues. This CDR3 reads CASSARTPTDTQYF. The CDR3 nucleotides read TGTGCCAGCAGTGCCAGGACACCCACAGATACGCAGTATTTT.

This chain joins TRBV7-8 and TRBJ2-6; D is undetermined. The germline V and J ends were trimmed by 5 bases and 5 bases, with 7 bases remaining between them. The CDR3 consists of 13 residues. CDR1 is SGHVS and CDR2 is FQNEAQ in the germline V gene. The DNA for the CDR3 is TGTGCCAGCAGCCGCCGATGGGCCAACGTCCTGACTTTC. Protein product: CASSRRWANVLTF.

This clonotype was observed a handful of times. V usage is TRBV2 and J usage is TRBJ2-2; no definite D call. V lost 10 bases and J 0 bases, leaving 9 bases between the germline ends. The germline CDR1 and CDR2 sequences are SNHLY and FYNNEI. This CDR3 has 13 amino acids. The CDR3 DNA is TGTGCCACTTCGCGCACGAACACCGGGGAGCTGTTTTTT. It specifies CATSRTNTGELFF.

The chain uses TRBV29-1 and TRBJ1-5; maybe TRBD1 (6 bases). The CDR3 contains 13 residues. Trimming removed 7 bases at V and 2 bases at J, with 12 bases between. The V gene's germline CDR1 is SQVTM and CDR2 ANQGSEA. The CDR3: CSAVQGGNQPQHF. In DNA, the CDR3 is TGCAGCGCTGTACAGGGCGGCAATCAGCCCCAGCATTTT.

This CDR3 is CASSFGQGAQNSPLHF. The CDR3, as DNA: TGTGCCAGCAGCTTCGGACAGGGGGCGCAAAATTCACCCCTCCACTTT. This sequence joins TRBV7-2 and TRBJ1-6; 11 bases match TRBD1. V trimming: 3 bases; J trimming: 7 bases; junction bases outside the gene matches: 5. Germline V gene data show CDR1 as SGHTA and CDR2 as FQGNSA. The CDR3 extends over 16 amino acids.

The chain carries TRBV27 and TRBJ2-6; a possible D gene is TRBD2 (5 bases). Trimming took 1 base from V and 2 from J, leaving 6 bases between them. Per the germline V gene, CDR1 is MNHEY and CDR2 is SMNVEV (reference sequence). The CDR3 sequence is 15 residues long. DNA of the CDR3: TGTGCCAGCAGTTTATACGGGACTGGGGCCAACGTCCTGACTTTC. Protein: CASSLYGTGANVLTF. The full variable domain, completed using reference TRBV27 and TRBJ2-6, is EAQVTQNPRYLITVTGKKLTVTCSQNMNHEYMSWYRQDPGLGLRQIYYSMNVEVTDKGDVPEGYKVSRKEKRNFPLILESPSPNQTSLYFCASSLYGTGANVLTFGAGSRLTVL.

The V call is TRBV18, the J call TRBJ2-5; no clear D. From germline, CDR1 is KGHSH and CDR2 LQKENI. Trimming removed 1 base from V and 2 bases from J, with 8 bases in between. This CDR3 has 14 residues. Written as DNA, the CDR3 is TGTGCCAGCTCACCACTCGGACGGCAAGAGACCCAGTACTTC. Its translation is CASSPLGRQETQYF.

The table lists this clonotype with a few counts. The gene calls are TRBV6-1 and TRBJ2-4; 9 bases fit TRBD1. The V gene end was trimmed by 2 bases and the J gene end by 10 bases; junction bases not matched to a gene: 6. Germline loops: CDR1 MNHNS, CDR2 SASEGT. This CDR3 region has 14 residues. For the CDR3, the DNA is TGTGCCAGCAGTGAAACGGACAGGGGAGGGATTCAGTACTTC. The encoded protein is CASSETDRGGIQYF.

This chain links TRBV5-6 with TRBJ2-2; tentative D call: TRBD1 (6 bases). Germline assignment: CDR1 SGHDT and CDR2 YYEEEE. This CDR3 has 17 residues. V dropped 3 bases and J dropped 0 bases, with 15 bases sitting between them. The CDR3 coding sequence is TGTGCCAGCAGCTGGACCTGGGACACCACGAACACCGGGGAGCTGTTTTTT. Amino acid sequence: CASSWTWDTTNTGELFF.

This clonotype was counted ten times or more. The chain carries TRBV5-4 and TRBJ2-3; 12 nucleotides align to TRBD2. This CDR3 is built from 15 residues. Germline values: CDR1 SGHNT, CDR2 YYREEE (reference sequence). After removal of 4 bases from V and 6 bases from J, the junction contained 6 bases not matched to a gene. Here the CDR3 reads CASSRRTSGEDTQYF. The CDR3 nucleotides are TGTGCCAGCAGCAGACGGACTAGCGGGGAGGATACGCAGTATTTT. Full variable domain (missing parts from reference TRBV5-4 and TRBJ2-3): ETGVTQSPTHLIKTRGQQVTLRCSSQSGHNTVSWYQQALGQGPQFIFQYYREEENGRGNFPPRFSGLQFPNYSSELNVNALELDDSALYLCASSRRTSGEDTQYFGPGTRLTVL.

This clonotype occurred many times. The V gene is TRBV7-2, the J gene TRBJ1-2; D is ambiguous. With 5 bases removed from V and 1 base from J, the gap between germline ends came to 14 bases. The CDR3 runs 15 residues. The germline V gene has CDR1 SGHTA and CDR2 FQGNSA. The CDR3 loop reads CASSPPSAFNYGYTF. For the CDR3, the DNA is TGTGCCAGCAGCCCGCCTTCAGCGTTTAACTATGGCTACACCTTC.

This clonotype turned up a few times. The chain carries TRBV5-1 and TRBJ2-1; unclear D gene. This CDR3 comprises 13 residues. The V gene's germline CDR1 is SGHRS and CDR2 YFSETQ. V lost 0 bases and J 10 bases, leaving 11 bases between the germline ends. CDR3 sequence: CASSLAPNYEQFF. The DNA of the CDR3 is TGCGCCAGCAGCTTGGCCCCTAATTACGAGCAGTTCTTC.

This clonotype was counted only a few times. This rearrangement joins TRBV5-1 to TRBJ1-1; D may be TRBD1 (5 bases). Germline V gene lookup returns CDR1 SGHRS and CDR2 YFSETQ. The CDR3 runs 14 residues. Trimming left V 4 bases short and J 4 bases short, with 14 bases between. The CDR3 loop is CASSPRAEVTEAFF. CDR3 bases: TGCGCCAGCAGCCCCAGGGCCGAGGTCACTGAAGCTTTCTTT.

The chain couples TRBV24-1 to TRBJ2-5; D unresolved. The CDR3 is made up of 12 amino acids. CDR1 is KGHDR and CDR2 is SFDVKD in the germline V gene. Trimming removed 1 base from V and 5 bases from J, with 4 bases in between. CDR3 in amino acids: CATSDLWETQYF. The CDR3 nucleotides read TGTGCCACCAGTGATTTATGGGAGACCCAGTACTTC.

This clonotype was observed a few times. The gene calls are TRBV5-1 and TRBJ2-3; no reliable D call. Trimming took off 1 base at V and 0 bases at J, with 6 bases between the two ends. The CDR3 runs 14 residues. Germline loops: CDR1 SGHRS, CDR2 YFSETQ. The CDR3 DNA follows: TGCGCCAGCAGCTTGAGGTCCAGCACAGATACGCAGTATTTT. It specifies CASSLRSSTDTQYF.

This clonotype was seen more than once but under ten times. This chain joins TRBV6-1 and TRBJ2-1, with D perhaps assigned TRBD1 or TRBD2 (5 bases each). Germline V lookup: CDR1 MNHNS, CDR2 SASEGT. The CDR3 length is 14 residues. The V gene lost 9 bases and the J gene lost 2 bases, with 14 bases spanning the gap. The CDR3 DNA reads TGTGCCAGTGACCGGGACCGAGCCTACAATGAGCAGTTCTTC. The encoded protein is CASDRDRAYNEQFF.

The chain joins TRBV24-1 to TRBJ2-5; 11 positions agree with TRBD2. This CDR3 comprises 19 residues. Trimming at V came to 10 bases and at J to 2 bases, leaving 20 bases not matched to a gene. Germline V gene lookup returns CDR1 KGHDR and CDR2 SFDVKD. The CDR3: CATVGLAGGSGHTQETQYF. CDR3 sequence (DNA): TGTGCCACTGTGGGGCTAGCGGGGGGCTCAGGCCACACACAAGAGACCCAGTACTTC.

The rearrangement links TRBV4-3 to TRBJ2-3; a weak D match, TRBD1 (6 bases). This CDR3 has 14 amino acids. The V end was cut by 1 base, the J end by 8 bases, with 13 bases between. CDR1 is LGHNA and CDR2 is YSLEER in the germline V gene. CDR3 sequence reads: CASSQGQGSGTQYF. CDR3 coding DNA: TGCGCCAGCAGCCAAGGGCAGGGGTCGGGTACGCAGTATTTT.